This T cell receptor (beta chain) was retrieved from a study of shared clonotypes between healthy human individuals. The V segment lost 3 bases and the J segment 8 bases; nucleotides outside the gene matches: 4. This CDR3 is 13 amino acids long. The germline gives CDR1 SNHLY, CDR2 FYNNEI. The method was immunoSEQ multiplex PCR; TCRdb's version includes in-frame clones alone and lacks a portion of them. The sample carries some 1 million clones, about 70% recorded once. This chain connects TRBV2 to TRBJ1-1; 9 nucleotides match TRBD1. The receptor comes from a man between 18 and 29 years old in good health. Material for sequencing was memory CD4+ T cells sorted from blood. Subset specified: CD45RA-negative fraction. The CDR3 nucleotides are TGTGCCAGCAGTGAGTTAGGACAGGGGGAAGCTTTCTTT. This codes for CASSELGQGEAFF.